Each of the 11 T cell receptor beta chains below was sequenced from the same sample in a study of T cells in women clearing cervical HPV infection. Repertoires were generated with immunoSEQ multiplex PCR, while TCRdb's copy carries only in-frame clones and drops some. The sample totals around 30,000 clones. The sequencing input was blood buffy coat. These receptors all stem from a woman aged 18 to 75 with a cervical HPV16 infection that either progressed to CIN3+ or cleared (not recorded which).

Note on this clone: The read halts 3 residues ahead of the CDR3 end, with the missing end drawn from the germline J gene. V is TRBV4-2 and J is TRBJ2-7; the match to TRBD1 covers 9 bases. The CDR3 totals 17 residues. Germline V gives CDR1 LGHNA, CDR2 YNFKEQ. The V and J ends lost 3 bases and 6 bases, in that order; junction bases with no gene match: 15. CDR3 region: CASSHTDRGVGFSEQYF. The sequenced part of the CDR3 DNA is TGTGCCAGCAGCCACACGGACAGGGGTGTAGGGTTTTCCGAG.

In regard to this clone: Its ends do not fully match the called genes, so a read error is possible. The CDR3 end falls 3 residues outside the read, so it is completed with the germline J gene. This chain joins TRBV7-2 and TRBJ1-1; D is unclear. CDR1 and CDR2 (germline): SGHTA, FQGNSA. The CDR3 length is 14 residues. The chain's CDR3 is CDSSLQETSTEAFF. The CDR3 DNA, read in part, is TGTGACAGCAGCTTACAAGAAACTAGCACTGAA.

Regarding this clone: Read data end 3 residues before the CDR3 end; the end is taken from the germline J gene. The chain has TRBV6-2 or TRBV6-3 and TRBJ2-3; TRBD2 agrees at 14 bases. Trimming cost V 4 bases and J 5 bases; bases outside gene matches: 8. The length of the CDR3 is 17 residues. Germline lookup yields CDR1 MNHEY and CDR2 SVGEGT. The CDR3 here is CASSFWGLAGAGDTQYF. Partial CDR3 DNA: TGTGCCAGCAGTTTCTGGGGACTAGCGGGAGCTGGAGATACG.

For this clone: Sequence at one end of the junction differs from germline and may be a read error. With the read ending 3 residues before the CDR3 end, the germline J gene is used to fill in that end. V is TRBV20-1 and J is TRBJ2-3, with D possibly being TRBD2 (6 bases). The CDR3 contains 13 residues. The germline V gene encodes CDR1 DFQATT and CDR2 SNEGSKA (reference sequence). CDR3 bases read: TGCCGTGCTAGCGCGGAGAACACAGATACG. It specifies CRASAENTDT. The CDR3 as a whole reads CRASAENTDTQYF.

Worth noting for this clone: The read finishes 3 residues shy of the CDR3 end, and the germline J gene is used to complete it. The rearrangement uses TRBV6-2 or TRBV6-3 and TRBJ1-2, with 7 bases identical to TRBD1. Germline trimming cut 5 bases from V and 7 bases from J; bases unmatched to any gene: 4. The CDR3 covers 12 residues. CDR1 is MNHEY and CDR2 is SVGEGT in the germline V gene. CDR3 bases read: TGTGCCAGCAGTGAGAACAGGGGTGGC. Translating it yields CASSENRGG. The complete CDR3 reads CASSENRGGYTF.

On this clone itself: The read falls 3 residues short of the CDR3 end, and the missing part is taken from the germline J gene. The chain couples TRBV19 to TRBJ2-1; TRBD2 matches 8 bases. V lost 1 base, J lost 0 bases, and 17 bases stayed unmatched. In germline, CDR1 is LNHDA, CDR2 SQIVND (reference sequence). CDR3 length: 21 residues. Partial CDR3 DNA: TGTGCCAGTAGTATAGGGACCGGGACTAGATTGTTTGGGGGCTCCTACAATGAG. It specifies CASSIGTGTRLFGGSYNE. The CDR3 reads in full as CASSIGTGTRLFGGSYNEQFF.

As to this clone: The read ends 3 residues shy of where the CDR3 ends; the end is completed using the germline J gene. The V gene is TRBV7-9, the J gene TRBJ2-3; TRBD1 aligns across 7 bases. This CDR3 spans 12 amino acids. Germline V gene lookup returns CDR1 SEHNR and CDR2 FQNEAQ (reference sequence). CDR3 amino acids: CASSYDRATQYF. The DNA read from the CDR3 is TGTGCCAGCAGCTATGACAGGGCGACG.

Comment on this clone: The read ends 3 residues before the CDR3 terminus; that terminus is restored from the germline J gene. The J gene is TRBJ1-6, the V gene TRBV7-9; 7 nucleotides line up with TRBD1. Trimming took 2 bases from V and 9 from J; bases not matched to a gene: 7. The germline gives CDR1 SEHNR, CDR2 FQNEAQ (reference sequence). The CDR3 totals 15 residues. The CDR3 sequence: CASSLIGGLFSPLHF. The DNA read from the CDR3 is TGTGCCAGCAGCTTAATAGGGGGCCTGTTTTCACCC.

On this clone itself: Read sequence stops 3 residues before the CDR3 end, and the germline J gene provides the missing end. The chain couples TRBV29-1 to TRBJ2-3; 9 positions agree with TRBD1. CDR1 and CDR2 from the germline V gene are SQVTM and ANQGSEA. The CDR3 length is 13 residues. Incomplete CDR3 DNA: TGCAGCGTAGAACAGGGGGCAGGAGAGACG. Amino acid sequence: CSVEQGAGET. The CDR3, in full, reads CSVEQGAGETQYF.

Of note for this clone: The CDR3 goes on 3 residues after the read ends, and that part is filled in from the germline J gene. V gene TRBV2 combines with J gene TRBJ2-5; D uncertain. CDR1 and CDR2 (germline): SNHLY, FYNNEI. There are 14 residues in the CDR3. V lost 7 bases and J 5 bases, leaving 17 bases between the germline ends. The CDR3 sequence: CASTSPQAPETQYF. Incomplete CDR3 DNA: TGTGCCAGCACCTCTCCCCAAGCTCCGGAGACC.

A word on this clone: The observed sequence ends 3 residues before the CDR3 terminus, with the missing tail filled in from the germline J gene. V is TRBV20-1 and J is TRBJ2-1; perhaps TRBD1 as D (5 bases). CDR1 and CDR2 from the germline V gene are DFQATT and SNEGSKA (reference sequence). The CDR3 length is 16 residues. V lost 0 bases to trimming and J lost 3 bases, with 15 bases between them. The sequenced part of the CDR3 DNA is TGCAGTGCTAGAGATTCTAAGGGGTGGGGCTACAATGAG. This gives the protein CSARDSKGWGYNE. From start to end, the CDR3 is CSARDSKGWGYNEQFF.